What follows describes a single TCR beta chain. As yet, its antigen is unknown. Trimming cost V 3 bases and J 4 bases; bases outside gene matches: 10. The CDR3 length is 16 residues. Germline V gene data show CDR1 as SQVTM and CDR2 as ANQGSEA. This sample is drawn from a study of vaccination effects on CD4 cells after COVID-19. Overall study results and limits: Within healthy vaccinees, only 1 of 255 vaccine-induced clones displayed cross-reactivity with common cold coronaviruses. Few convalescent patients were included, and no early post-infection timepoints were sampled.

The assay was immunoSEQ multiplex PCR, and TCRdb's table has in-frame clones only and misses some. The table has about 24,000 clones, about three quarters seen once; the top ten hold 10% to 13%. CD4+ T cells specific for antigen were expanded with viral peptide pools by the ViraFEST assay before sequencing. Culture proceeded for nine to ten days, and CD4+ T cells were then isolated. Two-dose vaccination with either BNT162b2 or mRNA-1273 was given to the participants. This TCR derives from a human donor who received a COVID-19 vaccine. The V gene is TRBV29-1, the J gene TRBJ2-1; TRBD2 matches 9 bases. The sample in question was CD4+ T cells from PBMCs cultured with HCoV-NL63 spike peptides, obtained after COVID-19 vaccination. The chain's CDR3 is CSVEGGGRGSYNEQFF. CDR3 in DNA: TGCAGCGTTGAGGGGGGCGGGAGGGGATCTTACAATGAGCAGTTCTTC.